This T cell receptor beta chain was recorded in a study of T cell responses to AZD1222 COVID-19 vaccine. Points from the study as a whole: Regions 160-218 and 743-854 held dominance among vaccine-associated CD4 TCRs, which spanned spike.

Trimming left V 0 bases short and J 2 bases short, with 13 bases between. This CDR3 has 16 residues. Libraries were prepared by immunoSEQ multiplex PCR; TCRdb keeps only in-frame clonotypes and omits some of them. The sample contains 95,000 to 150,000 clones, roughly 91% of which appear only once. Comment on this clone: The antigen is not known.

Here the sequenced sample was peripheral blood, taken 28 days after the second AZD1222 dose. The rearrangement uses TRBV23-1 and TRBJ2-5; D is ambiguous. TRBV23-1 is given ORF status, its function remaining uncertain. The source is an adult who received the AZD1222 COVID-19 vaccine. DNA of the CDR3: TGCGCCAGCAGTCAATCCTCCAGGCTATCACAAGAGACCCAGTACTTC. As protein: CASSQSSRLSQETQYF.